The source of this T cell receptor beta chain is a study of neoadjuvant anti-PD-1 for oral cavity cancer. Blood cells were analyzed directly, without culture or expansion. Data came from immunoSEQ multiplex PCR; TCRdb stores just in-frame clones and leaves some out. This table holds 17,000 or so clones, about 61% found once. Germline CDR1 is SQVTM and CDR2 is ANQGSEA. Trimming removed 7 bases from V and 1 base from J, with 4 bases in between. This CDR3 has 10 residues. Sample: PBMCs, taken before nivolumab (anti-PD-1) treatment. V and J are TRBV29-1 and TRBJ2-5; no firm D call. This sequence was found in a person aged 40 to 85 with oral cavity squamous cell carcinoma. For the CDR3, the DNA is TGCAGCGCAGGCCAAGAGACCCAGTACTTC. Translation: CSAGQETQYF. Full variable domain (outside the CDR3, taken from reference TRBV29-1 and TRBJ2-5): SAVISQKPSRDICQRGTSLTIQCQVDSQVTMMFWYRQQPGQSLTLIATANQGSEATYESGFVIDKFPISRPNLTFSTLTVSNMSPEDSSIYLCSAGQETQYFGPGTRLLVL.